The next 10 T cell receptor beta chains were all read from a single sample in a study of memory CD4+ T cells and cytomegalovirus serostatus. The sort gate was single viable CD3+CD4+CD8-CD45RO+ cells for memory CD4+ T cells. The method was immunoSEQ multiplex PCR; TCRdb's version includes in-frame clones alone and lacks a portion of them. The repertoire holds 55,000 to 75,000 clones, with approximately 78% as singletons. What was sequenced was memory CD4+ T cells from blood. These receptors were taken from an adult in good health and CMV-seronegative.

This clone was recorded only once. This chain uses TRBV9 with TRBJ2-7, with D possibly matching TRBD1 (6 bases). Trimming cost V 4 bases and J 5 bases, with 16 bases left between them. Germline-derived CDR1 and CDR2 are SGDLS and YYNGEE. The CDR3 is 14 residues long. This chain's CDR3 is CASSSRQTGNEQYF. The CDR3 region has the DNA TGTGCCAGCAGCTCGCGACAAACAGGGAACGAGCAGTACTTC.

The chain links TRBV7-8 to TRBJ2-7, with D uncertain. This CDR3 region has 15 residues. Trimming cost V 5 bases and J 3 bases, with 17 bases left between them. Germline assignment: CDR1 SGHVS and CDR2 FQNEAQ. CDR3 coding DNA: TGTGCCAGCAGCGTAGGCAGATCCGAAGGCTACGAGCAGTACTTC. This gives the protein CASSVGRSEGYEQYF.

This sequence joins TRBV5-1 and TRBJ2-6; D gene unclear. V was clipped by 0 bases and J by 5 bases, with 12 bases between them. This CDR3 has 16 residues. The germline CDR1 and CDR2 sequences are SGHRS and YFSETQ. The CDR3 DNA follows: TGCGCCAGCAGCTTGGCGGCAGAGGTCCGGGCCAACGTCCTGACTTTC. Encoded protein: CASSLAAEVRANVLTF.

The CDR3: CASSEAPGQGATGELFF. CDR3 coding DNA: TGTGCCAGCAGTGAAGCCCCGGGACAGGGGGCGACCGGGGAGCTGTTTTTT. The genes are TRBV2 and TRBJ2-2, with TRBD1 identical over 12 bases. This CDR3 comprises 17 residues. The junction had 4 bases not matched to a gene; V was cut back by 0 bases and J by 5 bases. CDR1 and CDR2 (germline): SNHLY, FYNNEI.

The chain employs TRBV29-1 and TRBJ2-6, with TRBD1 matching over 9 bases. J gave up 4 bases and V 8 bases, and 9 bases lay outside the gene matches. The CDR3 totals 15 residues. CDR1 is SQVTM and CDR2 is ANQGSEA in the germline V gene. The CDR3 here is CSTPGTGTGANVLTF. The CDR3 DNA follows: TGCAGCACACCCGGGACAGGGACCGGGGCCAACGTCCTGACTTTC.

The V and J genes are TRBV9 and TRBJ2-3; possibly TRBD1 or TRBD2 for D (5 bases each). The CDR3 contains 15 residues. V shed 4 bases and J shed 0 bases, with 12 bases lying between them. Germline CDR1 and CDR2: SGDLS and YYNGEE. The CDR3 region is CASSKGPTSTDTQYF. The DNA for the CDR3 is TGTGCCAGCAGCAAGGGACCGACTAGCACAGATACGCAGTATTTT.

V gene TRBV27 combines with J gene TRBJ2-1; D assignment may be TRBD1 or TRBD2 (5 bases each). The V gene lost 5 bases and the J gene lost 3 bases, with 11 bases spanning the gap. Germline V lookup: CDR1 MNHEY, CDR2 SMNVEV (reference sequence). The CDR3 sequence is 14 residues long. The CDR3 coding sequence is TGTGCCAGCAGTGGGACGGAAAACTACAATGAGCAGTTCTTC. Its translation is CASSGTENYNEQFF.

The gene calls are TRBV6-5 and TRBJ2-7; D could derive from TRBD1 or TRBD2 (6 bases each). Germline V gene sequence: CDR1 MNHEY, CDR2 SVGAGI. The CDR3 extends over 12 amino acids. The germline V and J ends were trimmed by 8 bases and 6 bases, with 14 bases remaining between them. The CDR3 DNA reads TGTGCCAGCGCACAGGGAGGTCTCGAGCAGTACTTC. It is translated as CASAQGGLEQYF.

The table lists this clone with a count of one. The chain carries TRBV5-1 and TRBJ1-1; unclear D gene. CDR3 length equals 15 residues. The ends were cut back, 2 bases at V and 1 base at J, with 12 bases in the middle. Germline V lookup: CDR1 SGHRS, CDR2 YFSETQ. CDR3 sequence reads: CASSLTGSGNTEAFF. The DNA of the CDR3 is TGCGCCAGCAGCTTAACTGGGAGCGGGAACACTGAAGCTTTCTTT.

The J gene is TRBJ2-7, the V gene TRBV2; TRBD1 matches at 8 bases. CDR1 SNHLY and CDR2 FYNNEI come from the germline V gene. CDR3 length: 14 residues. Trimming took 5 bases from V and 5 from J; bases not matched to a gene: 8. The CDR3 protein is CASSPQAGGNEQYF. The CDR3 DNA follows: TGTGCCAGCAGTCCACAGGCAGGGGGCAACGAGCAGTACTTC.